Below, 20 T cell receptor beta chains from the same sample are listed, as sequenced in a study of OX40 agonist ivuxolimab in advanced cancers. The method was immunoSEQ multiplex PCR; TCRdb's version includes in-frame clones alone and lacks a portion of them. The sample includes just over 90,000 clones, around 90% of them seen just once. Here the sequenced sample was CD4+ or CD8+ T cells sorted from blood, taken in a trial of the OX40 agonist ivuxolimab. The source is an adult with an advanced solid tumor such as melanoma, head and neck, liver or kidney cancer.

The V call is TRBV10-1, the J call TRBJ2-5; D unclear. The germline V gene encodes CDR1 WNHNN and CDR2 SYGVQD (reference sequence). This CDR3 comprises 15 residues. V lost 5 bases and J 1 base, leaving 14 bases between the germline ends. The CDR3 coding sequence is TGCGCCAGCAGTTGCAGCCGGGTGGTCCAAGAGACCCAGTACTTC. Translation gives CASSCSRVVQETQYF.

The J gene is TRBJ2-3, the V gene TRBV7-9; TRBD2 agrees at 10 bases. This CDR3 region has 16 residues. CDR1 SEHNR and CDR2 FQNEAQ come from the germline V gene (reference sequence). J was trimmed by 3 bases and V by 5 bases; bases with no gene match: 8. The CDR3 coding sequence is TGTGCCAGCAGCCTGGTAGGACTAGCGGATACAGATACGCAGTATTTT. It codes for CASSLVGLADTDTQYF.

This rearrangement joins TRBV19 to TRBJ1-5; no definite D call. Germline assignment: CDR1 LNHDA and CDR2 SQIVND (reference sequence). The CDR3 length is 14 residues. Trimming removed 1 base from V and 6 bases from J, with 10 bases in between. The CDR3 DNA follows: TGTGCCAGTAGTATAGTACTCCGCGGTCAGCCCCAGCATTTT. Its protein product is CASSIVLRGQPQHF.

The chain is built from TRBV27 and TRBJ1-5; maybe TRBD1 (6 bases). V gave up 4 bases and J gave up 7 bases, with 14 bases separating them. Germline CDR1 reads MNHEY; CDR2 reads SMNVEV (reference sequence). The CDR3 sequence is 14 residues long. CDR3 protein: CASSYSGVRQPQHF. DNA for the CDR3: TGTGCCAGCAGTTACTCAGGGGTTCGGCAGCCCCAGCATTTT.

This chain uses TRBV13 with TRBJ2-2; the match to TRBD2 covers 10 bases. Germline V gene lookup returns CDR1 PRHDT and CDR2 FYEKMQ (reference sequence). There are 16 residues in the CDR3. The junction had 6 bases not matched to a gene; V was cut back by 4 bases and J by 4 bases. This CDR3 is CASSSGLAATTGELFF. CDR3 nucleotide sequence: TGTGCCAGCAGCTCAGGACTAGCGGCAACCACCGGGGAGCTGTTTTTT.

The chain links TRBV6-5 to TRBJ1-1; unclear D gene. Germline CDR1 reads MNHEY; CDR2 reads SVGAGI. The CDR3 is 14 residues long. Trimming stripped 0 bases from V and 4 bases from J, with 9 bases between. CDR3 sequence: CASSYSIRATEAFF. In nucleotides, the CDR3 is TGTGCCAGCAGTTACTCGATAAGAGCCACTGAAGCTTTCTTT.

V usage is TRBV27 and J usage is TRBJ2-6; tentatively, D is TRBD1 (5 bases). The CDR3 runs to 15 residues. The germline V and J ends were trimmed by 9 bases and 0 bases, with 12 bases remaining between them. Germline assignment: CDR1 MNHEY and CDR2 SMNVEV (reference sequence). The DNA of the CDR3 is TGTGCCAGAAGAAAGGGGCTCTCTGGGGCCAACGTCCTGACTTTC. Residues: CARRKGLSGANVLTF.

This rearrangement joins TRBV6-6 to TRBJ2-7; D not resolved. The CDR3 is made up of 12 amino acids. The ends were cut back, 0 bases at V and 2 bases at J, with 2 bases in the middle. Germline assignment: CDR1 MNHNY and CDR2 SVGAGI (reference sequence). The CDR3 coding sequence is TGTGCCAGCAGTTACTCCACCTACGAGCAGTACTTC. It codes for CASSYSTYEQYF.

This chain connects TRBV30 to TRBJ2-5; a possible D gene is TRBD1 (7 bases). Germline-derived CDR1 and CDR2 are GTSNPN and SVGIG (reference sequence). CDR3 length: 15 amino acids. Between the trimmed V and J ends, which lost 8 bases and 5 bases, there was a span of 24 bases. As DNA, the CDR3 is TGTGCCAGTGCCAGGGGGGTCAGCTTAGGGGAGACCCAGTACTTC. It encodes CASARGVSLGETQYF.

This chain connects TRBV2 to TRBJ1-4; D may be TRBD1 (6 bases). Germline-derived CDR1 and CDR2 are SNHLY and FYNNEI. This CDR3 comprises 14 residues. V was trimmed by 2 bases and J by 8 bases, leaving 12 bases between them. CDR3 loop: CASSEPEGDEKLFF. CDR3 bases: TGTGCCAGCAGTGAACCAGAGGGGGACGAAAAACTGTTTTTT.

This CDR3 reads CASSQDYGYEQYF. CDR3 nucleotide sequence: TGCGCCAGCAGCCAAGATTACGGCTACGAGCAGTACTTC. The chain uses TRBV4-3 and TRBJ2-7; D ambiguous. The CDR3 extends over 13 amino acids. Germline values: CDR1 LGHNA, CDR2 YSLEER. Deletions cut 0 bases from V and 3 bases from J, with 6 bases between.

The chain recombines TRBV5-1 with TRBJ2-5; TRBD2 aligns across 11 bases. The germline V gene has CDR1 SGHRS and CDR2 YFSETQ. This CDR3 contains 18 residues. Trimming removed 3 bases from V and 4 bases from J; junction bases left unmatched: 14. The chain's CDR3 is CASSSLGIAGGPVETQYF. CDR3 DNA: TGCGCCAGCAGCTCCCTGGGTATAGCGGGAGGGCCGGTAGAGACCCAGTACTTC.

The chain joins TRBV27 to TRBJ1-5; 9 positions match TRBD1. Germline V gene data show CDR1 as MNHEY and CDR2 as SMNVEV (reference sequence). This CDR3 is built from 16 residues. Unmatched junction bases numbered 6, after V lost 2 bases and J lost 4 bases. The CDR3 region is CASSLPGTGWNQPQHF. Here the CDR3 DNA reads TGTGCCAGCAGTTTACCTGGGACAGGGTGGAATCAGCCCCAGCATTTT.

This clone came up once. This chain joins TRBV4-3 and TRBJ1-2; a possible D gene is TRBD1 (6 bases). Per germline, CDR1 LGHNA and CDR2 YSLEER. CDR3 size: 15 residues. The V end was cut by 3 bases, the J end by 7 bases, with 18 bases between. CDR3 loop: CASSQGVAGVSGYTF. The CDR3 DNA is TGCGCCAGCAGCCAGGGGGTTGCAGGGGTCTCTGGCTACACCTTC.

The CDR3 loop is CASSQGSGGAYEQFF. Here the CDR3 DNA reads TGCGCCAGCAGCCAAGGTAGCGGGGGGGCGTATGAGCAGTTCTTC. V and J are TRBV4-3 and TRBJ2-1, with 11 bases fitting TRBD2. V was pared by 1 base and J by 8 bases, with 4 bases of the junction left unmatched. This CDR3 has 15 residues. Germline CDR1 LGHNA, CDR2 YSLEER.

The chain couples TRBV29-1 to TRBJ2-1, with 9 bases matching TRBD2. The germline gives CDR1 SQVTM, CDR2 ANQGSEA. The CDR3 is 14 amino acids. The CDR3 loop is CTASGLAYGNEQFF. As DNA, the CDR3 is TGCACCGCGTCGGGACTAGCCTACGGGAATGAGCAGTTCTTC.

The V and J genes are TRBV27 and TRBJ2-1; D is unresolved. Trimming pared 6 bases from V and 0 bases from J, leaving 15 bases between. The CDR3 runs 16 residues. Germline CDR1 is MNHEY and CDR2 is SMNVEV (reference sequence). CDR3 region: CASSSLARSSYNEQFF. Here the CDR3 DNA reads TGTGCCAGCAGCTCCCTTGCCCGTAGCTCCTACAATGAGCAGTTCTTC.

The rearrangement links TRBV4-1 to TRBJ2-5; D may be TRBD2 (7 bases). The CDR3 spans 15 residues. From germline, CDR1 is MGHRA and CDR2 YSYEKL. Between the trimmed V and J ends, which lost 1 base and 4 bases, there was a span of 13 bases. CDR3 sequence reads: CASSQGGGLGETQYF. CDR3 bases: TGCGCCAGCAGCCAAGGGGGGGGGCTGGGAGAGACCCAGTACTTC.

The chain couples TRBV7-3 to TRBJ1-1, with TRBD1 as a possible D gene (6 bases). Trimming removed 2 bases from V and 4 bases from J, with 11 bases in between. The length of the CDR3 is 14 residues. Looked up from germline, CDR1 is SGHTA and CDR2 is FQGTGA. CDR3 protein: CASSLGGGGTEAFF. The CDR3, as DNA: TGTGCCAGCAGCTTAGGGGGCGGCGGCACTGAAGCTTTCTTT.

The rearrangement joins TRBV27 to TRBJ1-6, with D hard to call. The germline V gene encodes CDR1 MNHEY and CDR2 SMNVEV (reference sequence). Trimming stripped 3 bases from V and 6 bases from J, with 6 bases between. This CDR3 has 13 amino acids. CDR3 bases: TGTGCCAGCAGTTTTCAGACTAATTCACCCCTCCACTTT. Protein sequence: CASSFQTNSPLHF.